This TCR beta chain was retrieved from a study of T cells in Graves' hyperthyroidism and ophthalmopathy. Trimming at V came to 5 bases and at J to 4 bases, leaving 7 bases not matched to a gene. This CDR3 region has 14 residues. Germline V gives CDR1 SGHDN, CDR2 FVKESK. Patients aged 18 to 65 had newly diagnosed hyperthyroidism that had lasted under 2 months. Exclusion of a patient resulted from uncontrolled infection, other autoimmune disease, pregnancy or lactation. This clonotype was recorded at least ten times. What it binds is not known. Whole-study findings and limits: Onset of ophthalmopathy came a median approximately 6.9 months after the model predicted it.

RNA transcripts served as the template for amplifying TCR beta CDR3 regions. A first-round RT-PCR of the TCR CDR3 used the HTBI primer set. Using its own MiXCR run on the multiplex PCR reads, TCRdb lists one record per CDR3 protein. The sample lists more than 95,000 distinct CDR3 sequences, 47% seen once, with 26% in the top ten. The chain uses TRBV14 and TRBJ1-1; 7 bases map to TRBD1. This TCR derives from a middle-aged man with Graves' hyperthyroidism. Source material: blood. The CDR3 spells CASSRQGFGTEAFF. DNA for the CDR3: TGTGCCAGCAGCAGACAGGGTTTTGGCACTGAAGCTTTCTTT. The whole variable domain, remainder taken from reference TRBV14 and TRBJ1-1, is EAGVTQFPSHSVIEKGQTVTLRCDPISGHDNLYWYRRVMGKEIKFLLHFVKESKQDESGMPNNRFLAERTGGTYSTLKVQPAELEDSGVYFCASSRQGFGTEAFFGQGTRLTVV.